This entry concerns a single T cell receptor (beta chain). Antigen unknown. This CDR3 spans 10 amino acids. V lost 5 bases to trimming and J lost 7 bases, with 8 bases between them. Germline V gene lookup returns CDR1 GTSNPN and CDR2 SVGIG (reference sequence). This specimen belongs to a study of metastatic and nonmetastatic thyroid tumors. At the level of the study: A comparison of repertoires was made across blood and tumor or nodule tissue from malignant and benign thyroid patients. Study-wide results and caveats: The reported finding was significantly higher TCR beta diversity in malignant thyroid tumors relative to benign nodules, in blood and tumor.

Authors' analysis steps: Between-group CDR3 differences, defined by clinicopathological status, yielded a distant-metastasis classifier for papillary thyroid cancer. TCRdb called clones again from the PCR reads with MiXCR. TCRdb assigned the V and J calls; the authors' analysis was not used. The sample includes some 33,000 clones, 20% to 25% of them seen just once. No treatment of any kind had been given to any patient before thyroid surgery. The chain uses TRBV30 and TRBJ1-1; D possibly corresponds to TRBD1 (5 bases). What was sequenced was tumor tissue. This sequence was found in a male donor with papillary thyroid cancer or a benign thyroid nodule (not recorded which). Some clones in this sample may be carry-over from other donors' samples. The CDR3, as DNA: TGTGCCTGGGGACATATTGAAGCTTTCTTT. Translated, it gives CAWGHIEAFF.